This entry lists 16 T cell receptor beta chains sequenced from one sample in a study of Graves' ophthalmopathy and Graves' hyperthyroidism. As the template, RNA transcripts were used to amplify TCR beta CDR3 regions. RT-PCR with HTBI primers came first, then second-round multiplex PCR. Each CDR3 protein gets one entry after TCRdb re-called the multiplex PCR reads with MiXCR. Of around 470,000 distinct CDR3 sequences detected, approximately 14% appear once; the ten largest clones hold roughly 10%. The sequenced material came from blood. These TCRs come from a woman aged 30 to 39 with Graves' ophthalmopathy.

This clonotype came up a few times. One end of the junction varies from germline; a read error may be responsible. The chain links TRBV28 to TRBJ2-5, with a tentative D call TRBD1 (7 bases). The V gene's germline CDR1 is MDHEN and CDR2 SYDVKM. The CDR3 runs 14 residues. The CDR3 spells CASSLNRGGETQHF. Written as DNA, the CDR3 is TGTGCCAGCAGTTTGAACAGGGGAGGAGAGACCCAGCACTTC.

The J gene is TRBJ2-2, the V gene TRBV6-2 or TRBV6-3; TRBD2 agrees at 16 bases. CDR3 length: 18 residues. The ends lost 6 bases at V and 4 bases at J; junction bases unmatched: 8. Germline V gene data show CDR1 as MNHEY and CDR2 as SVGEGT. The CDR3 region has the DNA TGTGCCAGCAGGGGACTAGCGGGAGGGCCCTCGGTCACCGGGGAGCTGTTTTTT. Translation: CASRGLAGGPSVTGELFF.

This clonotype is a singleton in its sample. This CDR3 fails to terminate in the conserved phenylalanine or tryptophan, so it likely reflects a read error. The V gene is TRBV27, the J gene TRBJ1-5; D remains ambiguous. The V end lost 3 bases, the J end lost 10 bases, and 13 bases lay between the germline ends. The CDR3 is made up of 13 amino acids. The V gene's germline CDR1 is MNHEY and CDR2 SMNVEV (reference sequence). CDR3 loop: CASSFGGVQPQHL. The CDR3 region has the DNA TGTGCCAGCAGTTTCGGTGGGGTCCAACCCCAGCATTTG.

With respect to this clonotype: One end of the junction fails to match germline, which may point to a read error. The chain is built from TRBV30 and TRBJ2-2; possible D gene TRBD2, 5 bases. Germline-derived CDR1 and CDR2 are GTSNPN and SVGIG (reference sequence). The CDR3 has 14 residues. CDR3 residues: CAWIRQGKFGELLF. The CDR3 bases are TGTGCCTGGATTAGGCAAGGTAAATTCGGGGAGCTGTTGTTT.

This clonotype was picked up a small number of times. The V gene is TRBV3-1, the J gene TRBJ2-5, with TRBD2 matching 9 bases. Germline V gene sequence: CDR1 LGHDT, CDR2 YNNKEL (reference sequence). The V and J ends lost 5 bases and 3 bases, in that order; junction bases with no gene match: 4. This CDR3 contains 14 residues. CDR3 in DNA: TGTGCCAGCAGCTTGGGACTAGCAAAAGAGACCCAGTACTTC. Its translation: CASSLGLAKETQYF.

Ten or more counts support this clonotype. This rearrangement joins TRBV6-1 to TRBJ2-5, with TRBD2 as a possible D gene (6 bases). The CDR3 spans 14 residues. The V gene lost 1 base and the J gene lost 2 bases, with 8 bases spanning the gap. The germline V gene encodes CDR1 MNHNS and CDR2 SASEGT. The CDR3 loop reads CASSEGGEQETQYF. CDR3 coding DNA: TGTGCCAGCAGTGAAGGGGGGGAACAAGAGACCCAGTACTTC.

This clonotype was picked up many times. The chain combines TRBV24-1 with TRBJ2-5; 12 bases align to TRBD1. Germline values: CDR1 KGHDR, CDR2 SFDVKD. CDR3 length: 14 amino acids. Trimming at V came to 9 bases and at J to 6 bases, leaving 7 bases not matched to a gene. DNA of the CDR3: TGTGCCACCTCCGGGACAGGGGGCCTTAAGACCCAGTACTTC. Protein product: CATSGTGGLKTQYF.

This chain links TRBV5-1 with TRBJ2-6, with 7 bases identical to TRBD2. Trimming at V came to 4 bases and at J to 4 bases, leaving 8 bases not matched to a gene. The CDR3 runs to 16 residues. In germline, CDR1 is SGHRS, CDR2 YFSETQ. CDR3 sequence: CASSRGTTGGANVLTF. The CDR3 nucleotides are TGCGCCAGCAGCAGAGGGACTACCGGAGGGGCCAACGTCCTGACTTTC.

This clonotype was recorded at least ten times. CDR3 nucleotides: TGTGCCAGCAGTTTGGGCCCCCAGGTGGGCACTGAAGCTTTCTTT. Its translation is CASSLGPQVGTEAFF. The chain couples TRBV27 to TRBJ1-1; unclear D gene. The CDR3 length is 15 residues. Germline values: CDR1 MNHEY, CDR2 SMNVEV (reference sequence). Trimming cost V 3 bases and J 4 bases, with 15 bases left between them.

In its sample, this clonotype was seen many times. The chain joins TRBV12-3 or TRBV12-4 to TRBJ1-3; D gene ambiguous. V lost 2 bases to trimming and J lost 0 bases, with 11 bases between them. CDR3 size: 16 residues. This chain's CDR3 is CASSLKAKISGNTIYF. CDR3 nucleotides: TGTGCCAGCAGTTTAAAGGCGAAAATCTCTGGAAACACCATATATTTT.

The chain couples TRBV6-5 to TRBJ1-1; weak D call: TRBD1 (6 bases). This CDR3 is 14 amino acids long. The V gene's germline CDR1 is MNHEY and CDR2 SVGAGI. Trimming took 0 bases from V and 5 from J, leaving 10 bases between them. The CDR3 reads CASSYSRGRTEAFF. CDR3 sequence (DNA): TGTGCCAGCAGTTACTCAAGGGGGAGGACTGAAGCTTTCTTT.

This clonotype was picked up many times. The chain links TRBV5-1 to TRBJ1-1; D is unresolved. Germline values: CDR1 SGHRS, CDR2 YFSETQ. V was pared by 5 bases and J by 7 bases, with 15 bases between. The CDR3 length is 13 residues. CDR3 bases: TGCGCCAGCAGGATATTTTTGGGGAGTGAAGCTTTCTTT. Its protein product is CASRIFLGSEAFF. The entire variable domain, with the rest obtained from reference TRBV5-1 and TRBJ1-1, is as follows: KAGVTQTPRYLIKTRGQQVTLSCSPISGHRSVSWYQQTPGQGLQFLFEYFSETQRNKGNFPGRFSGRQFSNSRSEMNVSTLELGDSALYLCASRIFLGSEAFFGQGTRLTVV.

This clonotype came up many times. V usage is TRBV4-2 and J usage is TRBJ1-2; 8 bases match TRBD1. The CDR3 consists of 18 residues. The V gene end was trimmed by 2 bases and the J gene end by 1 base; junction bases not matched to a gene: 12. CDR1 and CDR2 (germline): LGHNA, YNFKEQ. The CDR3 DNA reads TGTGCCAGCAGCCAAATTCCGACAGGGGAGGAGGGTAACTATGGCTACACCTTC. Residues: CASSQIPTGEEGNYGYTF.

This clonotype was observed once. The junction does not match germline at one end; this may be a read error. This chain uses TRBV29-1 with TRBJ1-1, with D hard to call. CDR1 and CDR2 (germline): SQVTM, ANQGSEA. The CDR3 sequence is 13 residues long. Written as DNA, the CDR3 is TGCAGCGTTGATGGGGATACGTACACTGAAGCTTGCTTT. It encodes CSVDGDTYTEACF.

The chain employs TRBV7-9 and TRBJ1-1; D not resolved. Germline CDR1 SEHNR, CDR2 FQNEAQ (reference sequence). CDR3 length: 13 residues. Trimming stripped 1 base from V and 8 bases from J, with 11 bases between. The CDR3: CASSLGLRPEAFF. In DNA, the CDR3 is TGTGCCAGCAGCTTAGGGCTCCGACCGGAAGCTTTCTTT.

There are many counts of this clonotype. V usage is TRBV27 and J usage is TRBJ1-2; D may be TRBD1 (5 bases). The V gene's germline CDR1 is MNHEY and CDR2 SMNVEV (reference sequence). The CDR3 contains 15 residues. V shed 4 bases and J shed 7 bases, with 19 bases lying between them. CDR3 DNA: TGTGCCAGCAGTTCTTTCTTGGACTCCCAGGGTGGCTACACCTTC. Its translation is CASSSFLDSQGGYTF.